This T cell receptor (beta chain) appears in the sequencing data of a study of blood T cell repertoires in COVID-19. Study background: Some COVID-19 samples were acute and others convalescent; all came from the United States, Italy and Spain. T cells, B-cell-depleted T cells, or PBMCs provided the cDNA or gDNA that served as material.

The authors' processing: Nucleated cell counts were estimated from reference gene primer amplification. Data came from immunoSEQ multiplex PCR; TCRdb stores just in-frame clones and leaves some out. The DNA gave D and trimming, while V, J and clone size come from that table. The repertoire holds 70,000 to 95,000 clones, around 89% seen once, with less than 6% in the top ten. The TCR originated in a woman of 80 years or more with active COVID-19. The sequenced material came from peripheral blood.

The CDR3 sequence: CSASTRFNEKLFF. For the CDR3, the DNA is TGCAGTGCTAGTACCAGGTTTAATGAAAAACTGTTTTTT. The V call is TRBV20-1, the J call TRBJ1-4; D not resolved. The V end lost 3 bases, the J end lost 4 bases, and 9 bases lay between the germline ends. The CDR3 spans 13 residues. Germline assignment: CDR1 DFQATT and CDR2 SNEGSKA (reference sequence).